This T cell receptor beta chain was obtained from a study of T cell changes during pregnancy in multiple sclerosis. Germline loops: CDR1 WSHSY, CDR2 SAAADI. The junction had 10 bases not matched to a gene; V was cut back by 5 bases and J by 5 bases. This CDR3 has 17 residues. Only in-frame clones appear in the TCRdb table, and some are missing; sequencing was by immunoSEQ multiplex PCR. The sample holds 25,000 to 35,000 clones, about 88% seen once. The sequences come from CD8+ T cells from peripheral blood mononuclear cells, collected in the second trimester of pregnancy. This TCR was sampled from a female donor with multiple sclerosis, enrolled in a pregnancy study. V gene TRBV10-2 combines with J gene TRBJ1-5; TRBD1 agrees at 12 bases. The CDR3 region has the DNA TGCGCCAGCAGTCTGGGGCGGGACAGGGGGCGTCATCAGCCCCAGCATTTT. The encoded protein is CASSLGRDRGRHQPQHF.